Listed below are T cell receptor beta chains from one sample, sequenced in a study of control samples from healthy donors and cancer patients. Using immunoSEQ multiplex PCR, the repertoire was profiled, and TCRdb retains in-frame clones only, with some absent. The sample has approximately 70,000 clones, around nine tenths seen once. The sequenced sample consisted of PBMCs. Receptor source: a man in his sixties with lung cancer. Both conserved end residues are part of each CDR3. A D gene is named only where the DNA matches it firmly. Clone size appears in some rows only: once, few, many, or a class for an expanded clone.

D,J,V,size,DNA,CDR3
TRBD1,TRBJ1-5,TRBV5-6,.,TGTGCCAGCAGCCTACGGACAGGGGCACACAATCAGCCCCAGCATTTT,CASSLRTGAHNQPQHF
.,TRBJ2-2,TRBV18,.,TGTGCCAGCTCACCACGTCAGGGATCGAACACCGGGGAGCTGTTTTTT,CASSPRQGSNTGELFF
.,TRBJ1-2,TRBV3-1/TRBV3-2,.,TGTGCCAGCGGGAACAGGGCTAACTATGGCTACACCTTC,CASGNRANYGYTF
.,TRBJ2-1,TRBV6-1,.,TGTGCCAGCAGTGAATGGGTCGCGTACAATGAGCAGTTCTTC,CASSEWVAYNEQFF
TRBD1,TRBJ1-2,TRBV7-2,.,TGTGCCAGCAGCCCCAAGATCGGGACAGTCGCTGGCTACACCTTC,CASSPKIGTVAGYTF
.,TRBJ2-1,TRBV4-2,.,TGTGCCAGCAGCCAAGATCATGACAGCTTCAATGAGCAGTTCTTC,CASSQDHDSFNEQFF
.,TRBJ1-5,TRBV6-5,.,TGTGCCGGAAGTTATACCAGGGAACGGGATCAGCCCCAGCATTTT,CAGSYTRERDQPQHF
TRBD2,TRBJ2-1,TRBV29-1,.,TGCAGCGTTAAGCGGGGGCCGTGGAAAAGCTCCTACAATGAGCAGTTCTTC,CSVKRGPWKSSYNEQFF
.,TRBJ1-1,TRBV5-1,.,TGCGCCAGCAGCTTGGAGGCAGGGGCGAACACTGAAGCTTTCTTT,CASSLEAGANTEAFF
.,TRBJ1-1,TRBV5-5,.,TGTGCCAGCAGCTTGGACAGGCTGGTCACTGAAGCTTTCTTT,CASSLDRLVTEAFF
.,TRBJ1-4,TRBV3-1/TRBV3-2,.,TGTGCCAGCAGCCAAGTTTTGCGTGAAAAACTGTTTTTT,CASSQVLREKLFF
TRBD2,TRBJ2-1,TRBV2,.,TGTGCCAGCAGTGTAGGAGCGGGGGAGGGCAATGAGCAGTTCTTC,CASSVGAGEGNEQFF
.,TRBJ2-5,TRBV24-1,once,TGTGCCACCAGTGATTTAGGAGGGGAAGAGACCCAGTACTTC,CATSDLGGEETQYF
.,TRBJ1-6,TRBV20-1,.,TGCAGTGCTAGTTTTGGGGCGGGGGATTCACCCCTCCACTTT,CSASFGAGDSPLHF
.,TRBJ1-2,TRBV3-1/TRBV3-2,.,TGTGCCAGCAGCTCCACCCGGACGGCTGCTAACTATGGCTACACCTTC,CASSSTRTAANYGYTF
.,TRBJ1-5,TRBV21-1,.,TGTGCCAGCAGCAAAACTGGGCAGGGGGAGGGTGGCAATCAGCCCCAGCATTTT,CASSKTGQGEGGNQPQHF
TRBD2,TRBJ2-1,TRBV6-5,.,TGTGCCAGCAGTCTAGGACTAGCGGGGGGGAATGAGCAGTTCTTC,CASSLGLAGGNEQFF
.,TRBJ1-6,TRBV25-1,.,TGTGCCAGCAGCAGAGGGGGGAGCTCCTATAATTCACCCCTCCACTTT,CASSRGGSSYNSPLHF
.,TRBJ2-2,TRBV3-1/TRBV3-2,once,TGTGCCAGCAGCCAAGTTATAGGGATCTCCGGGGAGCTGTTTTTT,CASSQVIGISGELFF
.,TRBJ1-1,TRBV2,few,TGTGCCAGCAGGTCCGGCCATTCCTCAGAAGCTTTCTTT,CASRSGHSSEAFF
.,TRBJ1-1,TRBV27,.,TGTGCCAGCAGTCCCTCAGGGGCAGGGAACACTGAAGCTTTCTTT,CASSPSGAGNTEAFF
.,TRBJ2-5,TRBV11-3,.,TGTGCCAGCAGCTTATATGGTCTTGAGACCCAGTACTTC,CASSLYGLETQYF
.,TRBJ2-1,TRBV6-6,.,TGTGCCAGCACCCAACAACTCGGGGGGCACGGGCAGTTCTTC,CASTQQLGGHGQFF
TRBD1,TRBJ1-2,TRBV3-1/TRBV3-2,.,TGTGCCAGCAGCCATCGTCGTAGGGACAGGGGAGACTATGGCTACACCTTC,CASSHRRRDRGDYGYTF
.,TRBJ2-7,TRBV2,.,TGTGCCAGCAGTGAAACAGGGTACGAGCAGTACTTC,CASSETGYEQYF
TRBD1,TRBJ2-2,TRBV7-2,.,TGTGCCAGCAGCTTAGTACAGGGGGCGAACACCGGGGAGCTGTTTTTT,CASSLVQGANTGELFF
TRBD1,TRBJ2-2,TRBV30,.,TGTGCCTGGAGCCGGGACAGAGTAACCGGGGAGCTGTTTTTT,CAWSRDRVTGELFF
.,TRBJ1-2,TRBV12-3/TRBV12-4,.,TGTGCCAGCAGCCTACAAGGGTGGGGCTACACCTTC,CASSLQGWGYTF
.,TRBJ2-3,TRBV7-9,.,TGTGCCAGCAGCTTGGGCAAGGATACGCAGTATTTT,CASSLGKDTQYF
.,TRBJ1-2,TRBV30,.,TGTGCCTGGAGTGTAGCTGAGAACTATGGCTACACCTTC,CAWSVAENYGYTF
TRBD2,TRBJ2-7,TRBV5-1,.,TGCGCCAGCAGCTTGGAGACTAGCGGGGACTCCTACGAGCAGTACTTC,CASSLETSGDSYEQYF
.,TRBJ1-4,TRBV24-1,.,TGTGCCACCAGTGATCCCCGGATTAATGAAAAACTGTTTTTT,CATSDPRINEKLFF
.,TRBJ1-1,TRBV6-6,.,TGTGCCAGCAGTTACGGAGGGAACACTGAAGCTTTCTTT,CASSYGGNTEAFF
TRBD2,TRBJ2-3,TRBV3-1/TRBV3-2,.,TGTGCCAGCAGCCAAGAAGGAGCTAGCGGGGGGGCTTATACGCAGTATTTT,CASSQEGASGGAYTQYF
.,TRBJ1-5,TRBV25-1,.,TGTGCCAGCAGTGAATTCGGTAGGGACAATCAGCCCCAGCATTTT,CASSEFGRDNQPQHF
.,TRBJ2-1,TRBV27,.,TGTGCCAGCAGTCAGAACTCCTACAATGAGCAGTTCTTC,CASSQNSYNEQFF
.,TRBJ2-2,TRBV6-5,few,TGTGCCAGCAGTCCTAGGGTACCGAACACCGGGGAGCTGTTTTTT,CASSPRVPNTGELFF
TRBD1,TRBJ2-3,TRBV5-4,few,TGTGCCAGCAGCTCCGGGACAGGGGGCGGTCTCCGTACAGATACGCAGTATTTT,CASSSGTGGGLRTDTQYF
.,TRBJ1-5,TRBV30,.,TGTGCCTGGAGTTACAGGGAGGGCCAGCCCCAGCATTTT,CAWSYREGQPQHF
.,TRBJ2-5,TRBV5-1,.,TGCGCCAGCAGCTTGGGGGGCCTTCTAGAAGAGACCCAGTACTTC,CASSLGGLLEETQYF
.,TRBJ2-2,TRBV5-1,.,TGCGCCAGCAGCCGAGATGACACCGGGGAGCTGTTTTTT,CASSRDDTGELFF
.,TRBJ1-4,TRBV2,once,TGTGCCAGCAGTGTACAAGGGAGACTTAATGAAAAACTGTTTTTT,CASSVQGRLNEKLFF
.,TRBJ2-5,TRBV18,.,TGTGCCAGCTCACCTTTAACCGGGTTTGAAAAGACCCAGTACTTC,CASSPLTGFEKTQYF